This T cell receptor (beta chain) was identified during a study of long-term antiretroviral therapy in people with HIV. The run of the v3.0 immunoSEQ assay was at survey level. Method: immunoSEQ multiplex PCR; TCRdb's copy keeps in-frame clones and lacks some. The table records roughly 33,000 clones, around 97% of them present only once. For this clone: Its antigen is currently unknown.

The study, taken as a whole, reports: The clones with expansion before ART were dominant in the repertoire at all time points. With ART, diversity went up but was still lower than in transplant donor controls. Repertoires from HIV showed CDR3 length ranges narrower than those of controls.

Clinicians in the United States treated all participants with HIV. In germline, CDR1 is MNHNY, CDR2 SVGAGI (reference sequence). V was clipped by 2 bases and J by 6 bases, with 10 bases between them. The CDR3 is 14 amino acids. The chain recombines TRBV6-6 with TRBJ2-2; D is uncertain. The sample was unsorted PBMCs, taken 6.9 years after starting antiretroviral therapy. The source of this sequence is a man aged 25 to 45 with HIV. The DNA for the CDR3 is TGTGCCAGCAGTTACGGATACCCGGCCGGGGAGCTGTTTTTT. Amino acid sequence: CASSYGYPAGELFF.